Listed here are 29 T cell receptor beta chains from one sample, sequenced in a study of cytomegalovirus exposure and HLA in healthy donors. PCR employed 60 Vbeta and 13 Jbeta primers. Clones were read by immunoSEQ multiplex PCR, and TCRdb kept only the in-frame ones, dropping some. The sample lists under 150,000 clones, roughly four fifths occurring once. The specimen sequenced was PBMCs. Receptor source: a girl aged 2 to 9 in good health and CMV-seronegative.

V and J are TRBV19 and TRBJ1-1, with TRBD1 matching over 8 bases. The germline V gene has CDR1 LNHDA and CDR2 SQIVND (reference sequence). The CDR3 has 20 residues. Trimming took 4 bases from V and 1 from J; bases not matched to a gene: 20. In DNA, the CDR3 is TGTGCCAGTAGTAAGGCCAGAGGTCAAAGGAGACAGGGGAAGAACACTGAAGCTTTCTTT. Translation: CASSKARGQRRQGKNTEAFF.

The V and J genes are TRBV19 and TRBJ1-6; D is unresolved. V lost 4 bases and J 8 bases, leaving 15 bases between the germline ends. Germline V gives CDR1 LNHDA, CDR2 SQIVND (reference sequence). CDR3 length: 15 amino acids. The CDR3 protein is CASSTHRGGDSPLHF. The CDR3 DNA is TGTGCCAGTAGTACCCATCGGGGTGGTGATTCACCCCTCCACTTT.

The CDR3 loop is CASSLGGQFSPLHF. The CDR3 DNA reads TGTGCCAGCAGCTTAGGGGGACAGTTCTCACCCCTCCACTTT. This sequence joins TRBV7-9 and TRBJ1-6; TRBD1 matches 7 bases. CDR1 is SEHNR, CDR2 FQNEAQ, per germline (reference sequence). The CDR3 sequence is 14 residues long. V lost 1 base to trimming and J lost 10 bases; unmatched junction nucleotides: 4.

The rearrangement links TRBV9 to TRBJ1-1; D might be TRBD1 (6 bases). The length of the CDR3 is 15 residues. Germline CDR1 and CDR2: SGDLS and YYNGEE. Deletions cut 2 bases from V and 1 base from J, with 12 bases between. In nucleotides, the CDR3 is TGTGCCAGCAGCGTGGACAGCGACCCGAACACTGAAGCTTTCTTT. This encodes CASSVDSDPNTEAFF. Based on the CDR3 plus reference TRBV9 and TRBJ1-1, the full variable domain is DSGVTQTPKHLITATGQRVTLRCSPRSGDLSVYWYQQSLDQGLQFLIQYYNGEERAKGNILERFSAQQFPDLHSELNLSSLELGDSALYFCASSVDSDPNTEAFFGQGTRLTVV.

The gene calls are TRBV6-5 and TRBJ1-5; a possible D gene is TRBD1 (6 bases). V was cut by 6 bases and J by 4 bases, with 16 bases left in between. This CDR3 is 15 amino acids long. CDR1 is MNHEY, CDR2 SVGAGI, per germline. The CDR3 DNA follows: TGTGCCAGCAGGGTGGGCAGGGGAAAGAATCAGCCCCAGCATTTT. This translates into CASRVGRGKNQPQHF.

The V call is TRBV5-4, the J call TRBJ2-3; maybe TRBD2 (6 bases). Germline lookup yields CDR1 SGHNT and CDR2 YYREEE (reference sequence). The CDR3 covers 14 residues. V dropped 3 bases and J dropped 2 bases, with 10 bases sitting between them. The CDR3, as DNA: TGTGCCAGCAGCTGGCTAGCGTACACAGATACGCAGTATTTT. Amino acids: CASSWLAYTDTQYF. Full variable domain (outside the CDR3, taken from reference TRBV5-4 and TRBJ2-3): ETGVTQSPTHLIKTRGQQVTLRCSSQSGHNTVSWYQQALGQGPQFIFQYYREEENGRGNFPPRFSGLQFPNYSSELNVNALELDDSALYLCASSWLAYTDTQYFGPGTRLTVL.

The chain employs TRBV19 and TRBJ2-5; 9 bases match TRBD2. CDR1 is LNHDA and CDR2 is SQIVND in the germline V gene (reference sequence). The CDR3 is made up of 15 amino acids. With V trimmed by 3 bases and J by 5 bases, 7 bases remained unmatched. Written as DNA, the CDR3 is TGTGCCAGTAGTATCGGGGCGGGGGGGCGTGAGACCCAGTACTTC. It is translated as CASSIGAGGRETQYF.

This clone was found once. The chain employs TRBV27 and TRBJ2-2, with TRBD1 matching over 11 bases. Losses at the gene ends were 3 bases for V and 6 bases for J; bases not matched to a gene: 6. Germline V gene data show CDR1 as MNHEY and CDR2 as SMNVEV (reference sequence). The CDR3 loop spans 16 amino acids. The CDR3 DNA reads as TGTGCCAGCAGTTTTGGACAGGGGGCCCGGGCCGGGGAGCTGTTTTTT. It translates to CASSFGQGARAGELFF.

Note on this clone: One end of the junction varies from germline; a read error may be responsible. The V call is TRBV4-3, the J call TRBJ1-2; possible D gene TRBD1, 5 bases. CDR3 length equals 13 residues. The germline V gene has CDR1 LGHNA and CDR2 YSLEER. CDR3 bases: TGCGCCAGCAGCGCATTAATCGGGTGGGGCTGCACCTTC. It codes for CASSALIGWGCTF.

The gene calls are TRBV30 and TRBJ2-7; 10 nucleotides agree with TRBD2. The CDR3 sequence is 19 residues long. The V gene's germline CDR1 is GTSNPN and CDR2 SVGIG (reference sequence). Germline trimming cut 0 bases from V and 0 bases from J; bases unmatched to any gene: 14. CDR3 sequence reads: CAWSVRRLAGANSSYEQYF. The CDR3 DNA reads TGTGCCTGGAGTGTACGGCGGCTAGCGGGGGCCAACAGCTCCTACGAGCAGTACTTC.

The rearrangement joins TRBV28 to TRBJ2-5; 9 nucleotides match TRBD1. Germline V gives CDR1 MDHEN, CDR2 SYDVKM. V trimming: 5 bases; J trimming: 5 bases; junction bases outside the gene matches: 12. This CDR3 is 16 amino acids long. CDR3 amino acids: CASSPAGTGYSETQYF. For the CDR3, the DNA is TGTGCCAGCAGTCCCGCGGGGACAGGGTACTCGGAGACCCAGTACTTC.

A few counts support this clone. The CDR3 bases are TGTGCCAGCAGCCGCCGGGACAGCTACGAGCAGTACTTC. This sequence encodes CASSRRDSYEQYF. The rearrangement links TRBV7-9 to TRBJ2-7; TRBD1 aligns across 7 bases. Germline V gene lookup returns CDR1 SEHNR and CDR2 FQNEAQ (reference sequence). V shed 5 bases and J 3 bases; nucleotides not matched to a gene: 4. The CDR3 covers 13 residues.

This sequence joins TRBV7-9 and TRBJ1-2, with 7 bases identical to TRBD1. Germline V gene sequence: CDR1 SEHNR, CDR2 FQNEAQ (reference sequence). J lost 3 bases, V lost 4 bases, and 11 bases had no gene match. The CDR3 length is 16 residues. For the CDR3, the DNA is TGTGCCAGCAGCTCTTCCTGGATCAGGGGGGACTATGGCTACACCTTC. Translated: CASSSSWIRGDYGYTF. Looking up the rest from reference TRBV7-9 and TRBJ1-2 gives the full variable domain: DTGVSQNPRHKITKRGQNVTFRCDPISEHNRLYWYRQTLGQGPEFLTYFQNEAQLEKSRLLSDRFSAERPKGSFSTLEIQRTEQGDSAMYLCASSSSWIRGDYGYTFGSGTRLTVV.

The gene calls are TRBV10-3 and TRBJ2-7; D uncertain. This CDR3 has 12 residues. Deletions cut 4 bases from V and 4 bases from J, with 8 bases between. Germline CDR1 ENHRY, CDR2 SYGVKD. The CDR3 is CAISGGMYEQYF. In nucleotides, the CDR3 is TGTGCCATCAGTGGTGGCATGTACGAGCAGTACTTC.

The J gene is TRBJ2-7, the V gene TRBV5-8, with a weak D call TRBD1 (5 bases). CDR1 is SGHTS and CDR2 is YDEGEE in the germline V gene. Trimming shortened V by 4 bases and J by 2 bases, and 16 bases separated the two germline ends. CDR3 length: 15 residues. CDR3 bases: TGTGCCAGCAGCCGTCCCCAGGGATACGCCTACGAGCAGTACTTC. Translated, it gives CASSRPQGYAYEQYF.

The rearrangement links TRBV15 to TRBJ2-1; 7 bases are shared with TRBD2. This CDR3 has 14 residues. Germline-derived CDR1 and CDR2 are LNHNV and YYDKDF (reference sequence). Trimming took 3 bases from V and 9 from J; bases not matched to a gene: 8. CDR3 nucleotide sequence: TGTGCCACCAGCAGCGGACTGGGAGGGGTTGAGCAGTTCTTC. This encodes CATSSGLGGVEQFF.

V is TRBV15 and J is TRBJ2-5; TRBD1 agrees at 7 bases. The CDR3 runs 14 residues. V trimming: 2 bases; J trimming: 3 bases; junction bases outside the gene matches: 3. CDR1 and CDR2 from the germline V gene are LNHNV and YYDKDF (reference sequence). CDR3 coding DNA: TGTGCCACCAGCAGAAGGACAGGAAAAGAGACCCAGTACTTC. Protein product: CATSRRTGKETQYF. Complete variable domain (other parts from reference TRBV15 and TRBJ2-5): DAMVIQNPRYQVTQFGKPVTLSCSQTLNHNVMYWYQQKSSQAPKLLFHYYDKDFNNEADTPDNFQSRRPNTSFCFLDIRSPGLGDTAMYLCATSRRTGKETQYFGPGTRLLVL.

J is TRBJ1-5 and V is TRBV6-1; the D gene is possibly TRBD1 (6 bases). The CDR3 spans 17 residues. The V and J ends lost 0 bases and 4 bases respectively, with 16 bases between them. Germline assignment: CDR1 MNHNS and CDR2 SASEGT. CDR3 protein: CASSEAMGARFNQPQHF. CDR3 in DNA: TGTGCCAGCAGTGAAGCAATGGGGGCCAGATTTAATCAGCCCCAGCATTTT.

V is TRBV2 and J is TRBJ2-2; the match to TRBD1 covers 9 bases. Germline V CDR1 and CDR2: SNHLY, FYNNEI. J was trimmed by 2 bases and V by 7 bases; bases with no gene match: 8. The CDR3 runs to 16 residues. CDR3 coding DNA: TGTGCCAGCATATCCGACAGGGGGAGTAACACCGGGGAGCTGTTTTTT. Its translation is CASISDRGSNTGELFF.

The V gene is TRBV28, the J gene TRBJ2-2, with 9 bases identical to TRBD1. V was pared by 6 bases and J by 7 bases, with 3 bases of the junction left unmatched. The CDR3 totals 13 residues. Germline-derived CDR1 and CDR2 are MDHEN and SYDVKM. The CDR3 DNA is TGTGCCAGCAGATGGACAGGGGACGGGGAGCTGTTTTTT. It encodes CASRWTGDGELFF.

The chain recombines TRBV28 with TRBJ2-3; 7 bases match TRBD1. Per the germline V gene, CDR1 is MDHEN and CDR2 is SYDVKM. Trimming took 7 bases from V and 3 from J; bases not matched to a gene: 7. The CDR3 runs to 14 residues. CDR3 sequence: CASTRDSSTDTQYF. The DNA for the CDR3 is TGTGCCAGCACCCGGGACAGTTCAACAGATACGCAGTATTTT.

The V gene is TRBV11-2, the J gene TRBJ2-7, with TRBD1 identical over 7 bases. The V gene end was trimmed by 1 base and the J gene end by 2 bases; junction bases not matched to a gene: 8. In germline, CDR1 is SGHAT, CDR2 FQNNGV. This CDR3 region has 16 residues. The CDR3 sequence: CASSLAAGTAAYEQYF. In DNA, the CDR3 is TGTGCCAGCAGCTTAGCGGCTGGGACAGCTGCCTACGAGCAGTACTTC.

This clone was seen only once. The V call is TRBV9, the J call TRBJ1-6, with D tentatively TRBD1 (6 bases). Germline loops: CDR1 SGDLS, CDR2 YYNGEE. The CDR3 loop spans 15 amino acids. Trimming pared 0 bases from V and 10 bases from J, leaving 14 bases between. Written as DNA, the CDR3 is TGTGCCAGCAGCGTAGCTCATCAGGGGTTATCACCCCTCCACTTT. Translating it yields CASSVAHQGLSPLHF.

In this sample, this clone is medium-sized. This sequence joins TRBV6-1 and TRBJ1-1; the D is unclear. The V end lost 8 bases, the J end lost 1 base, and 5 bases lay between the germline ends. Germline V gives CDR1 MNHNS, CDR2 SASEGT. This CDR3 has 11 residues. CDR3 protein: CASPGNTEAFF. CDR3 nucleotides: TGTGCCAGCCCGGGGAACACTGAAGCTTTCTTT.

J is TRBJ2-1 and V is TRBV5-1; 11 nucleotides agree with TRBD2. Germline trimming cut 3 bases from V and 2 bases from J; bases unmatched to any gene: 1. The CDR3 loop spans 15 amino acids. The germline V gene encodes CDR1 SGHRS and CDR2 YFSETQ. The CDR3 is CASSYSGGAYNEQFF. CDR3 nucleotides: TGCGCCAGCAGCTATAGCGGGGGGGCCTACAATGAGCAGTTCTTC.

This clone occurred a few times. The chain combines TRBV7-2 with TRBJ2-3; D remains unclear. This CDR3 contains 11 residues. Trimming shortened V by 10 bases and J by 3 bases, and 8 bases separated the two germline ends. Germline loops: CDR1 SGHTA, CDR2 FQGNSA. The CDR3 nucleotides are TGTGCCACCAGTAGAACAGATACGCAGTATTTT. As protein: CATSRTDTQYF. Looking up the rest from reference TRBV7-2 and TRBJ2-3 gives the full variable domain: GAGVSQSPSNKVTEKGKDVELRCDPISGHTALYWYRQSLGQGLEFLIYFQGNSAPDKSGLPSDRFSAERTGGSVSTLTIQRTQQEDSAVYLCATSRTDTQYFGPGTRLTVL.

The chain joins TRBV30 to TRBJ1-5; D might be TRBD1 (6 bases). V was clipped by 1 base and J by 5 bases, with 15 bases between them. Germline-derived CDR1 and CDR2 are GTSNPN and SVGIG (reference sequence). The CDR3 extends over 15 amino acids. DNA of the CDR3: TGTGCCTGGAGTGCCTCCGGGACACTTTATCAGCCCCAGCATTTT. This codes for CAWSASGTLYQPQHF.

The V call is TRBV9, the J call TRBJ2-3, with a possible D match to TRBD2 (7 bases). Trimming took 4 bases from V and 6 from J, leaving 12 bases between them. This CDR3 is 13 amino acids long. Germline loops: CDR1 SGDLS, CDR2 YYNGEE. The CDR3 is CASSPGGRDTQYF. For the CDR3, the DNA is TGTGCCAGCAGCCCCGGGGGGCGTGATACGCAGTATTTT. The entire variable domain, with the rest obtained from reference TRBV9 and TRBJ2-3, is as follows: DSGVTQTPKHLITATGQRVTLRCSPRSGDLSVYWYQQSLDQGLQFLIQYYNGEERAKGNILERFSAQQFPDLHSELNLSSLELGDSALYFCASSPGGRDTQYFGPGTRLTVL.

The chain links TRBV30 to TRBJ1-2; D not certain. V was pared by 4 bases and J by 1 base, with 10 bases between. Germline assignment: CDR1 GTSNPN and CDR2 SVGIG (reference sequence). The CDR3 extends over 13 amino acids. The DNA for the CDR3 is TGTGCCTGGACGCCAAGCGGTAACTATGGCTACACCTTC. Translated: CAWTPSGNYGYTF.